The 25 T cell receptor beta chains reported below all come from one sample, sequenced in a study of blood T cell repertoires in COVID-19. Assay used: immunoSEQ multiplex PCR; TCRdb lists only in-frame clones, some missing. The repertoire holds about 200,000 clones, with roughly 90% as singletons. The material sequenced was peripheral blood. The receptors here all came from a man aged 55 to 70 with COVID-19, enrolled during active disease.

This clone was detected only a few times. The V and J genes are TRBV29-1 and TRBJ2-2; 7 bases align to TRBD2. Germline V gives CDR1 SQVTM, CDR2 ANQGSEA. V lost 6 bases and J lost 4; bases outside the gene matches: 11. The CDR3 runs to 15 residues. The CDR3 reads CSVTRPSGGTGELFF. CDR3 coding DNA: TGCAGCGTCACCCGCCCTAGCGGAGGCACCGGGGAGCTGTTTTTT.

Concerning this clone itself: Other DNA sequences in the same sample also yield this CDR3. The chain uses TRBV18 and TRBJ1-5; 10 bases line up with TRBD1. The CDR3 is made up of 14 amino acids. Germline V gene data show CDR1 as KGHSH and CDR2 as LQKENI. V trimming: 3 bases; J trimming: 4 bases; junction bases outside the gene matches: 0. This CDR3 is CASSPGQGNQPQHF. Written as DNA, the CDR3 is TGTGCCAGCTCACCGGGACAGGGGAATCAGCCCCAGCATTTT.

The J gene is TRBJ1-3, the V gene TRBV6-5, with TRBD1 as a possible D gene (6 bases). Per the germline V gene, CDR1 is MNHEY and CDR2 is SVGAGI. The CDR3 length is 14 residues. Trimming cost V 6 bases and J 0 bases, with 9 bases left between them. For the CDR3, the DNA is TGTGCCAGCAGATTACAGGGCTCTGGAAACACCATATATTTT. Amino acid sequence: CASRLQGSGNTIYF.

The rearrangement links TRBV10-1 to TRBJ2-7, with a possible D match to TRBD2 (5 bases). The V end lost 5 bases, the J end lost 0 bases, and 14 bases lay between the germline ends. The CDR3 consists of 15 residues. CDR1 and CDR2 (germline): WNHNN, SYGVQD (reference sequence). CDR3 nucleotide sequence: TGCGCCAGCAGTTTTACTAGAAACGGCTCCTACGAGCAGTACTTC. Encoded protein: CASSFTRNGSYEQYF.

The CDR3 protein is CASSLGFREQYF. Here the CDR3 DNA reads TGTGCCAGCAGCTTAGGGTTCCGGGAGCAGTACTTC. This chain joins TRBV7-8 and TRBJ2-7; D unresolved. Germline loops: CDR1 SGHVS, CDR2 FQNEAQ. The germline V and J ends were trimmed by 1 base and 7 bases, with 8 bases remaining between them. The CDR3 runs to 12 residues.

The V gene is TRBV19, the J gene TRBJ2-3; D is perhaps TRBD2 (5 bases). The CDR3 has 14 residues. Trimming cost V 1 base and J 2 bases, with 7 bases left between them. Germline V gene data show CDR1 as LNHDA and CDR2 as SQIVND (reference sequence). This CDR3 is CASSIGGNTDTQYF. CDR3 nucleotides: TGTGCCAGTAGTATAGGAGGGAACACAGATACGCAGTATTTT.

The sample holds many counts of this clone. V is TRBV28 and J is TRBJ2-7; D perhaps matches TRBD1 (6 bases). Trimming took off 5 bases at V and 3 bases at J, with 20 bases between the two ends. In germline, CDR1 is MDHEN, CDR2 SYDVKM. The CDR3 is 16 amino acids. The CDR3 nucleotides read TGTGCCAGCAGTGCCCGGACAGCCGGATTCTTCTACGAGCAGTACTTC. Encoded protein: CASSARTAGFFYEQYF.

The J gene is TRBJ2-7, the V gene TRBV5-6; tentative D call: TRBD2 (5 bases). V was pared by 3 bases and J by 10 bases, with 14 bases between. CDR1 is SGHDT and CDR2 is YYEEEE in the germline V gene. The CDR3 is 12 residues long. The CDR3 spells CASSWSESGQYF. The CDR3 DNA reads TGTGCCAGCAGCTGGTCGGAGAGCGGACAGTACTTC.

J is TRBJ2-3 and V is TRBV5-4, with 8 nucleotides matching TRBD2. This CDR3 is built from 17 residues. Germline CDR1 reads SGHNT; CDR2 reads YYREEE (reference sequence). Trimming cost V 0 bases and J 3 bases; bases outside gene matches: 9. CDR3 in amino acids: CASSLAVAGLGTDTQYF. The CDR3 DNA is TGTGCCAGCAGCTTGGCCGTTGCGGGACTAGGAACAGATACGCAGTATTTT. The variable domain in full, completed from reference TRBV5-4 and TRBJ2-3, reads ETGVTQSPTHLIKTRGQQVTLRCSSQSGHNTVSWYQQALGQGPQFIFQYYREEENGRGNFPPRFSGLQFPNYSSELNVNALELDDSALYLCASSLAVAGLGTDTQYFGPGTRLTVL.

This chain connects TRBV13 to TRBJ1-3; perhaps TRBD1 as D (5 bases). This CDR3 is built from 13 residues. Looked up from germline, CDR1 is PRHDT and CDR2 is FYEKMQ (reference sequence). V was shortened by 7 bases and J by 6 bases, with 13 bases between the two germline ends. The CDR3 DNA is TGTGCCAGCAAGCCCCAGGGAACAAACACCATATATTTT. Translated, it gives CASKPQGTNTIYF.

In this sample, this clone turned up once. CDR3 bases: TGTGCCAGCTCACCAACTTCGACTAGCGGGGACTCCTACGAGCAGTACTTC. This encodes CASSPTSTSGDSYEQYF. V usage is TRBV18 and J usage is TRBJ2-7, with TRBD2 matching over 11 bases. The V segment lost 2 bases and the J segment 0 bases; nucleotides outside the gene matches: 6. The V gene's germline CDR1 is KGHSH and CDR2 LQKENI. The CDR3 is 17 amino acids.

The rearrangement joins TRBV10-1 to TRBJ2-3, with D possibly being TRBD2 (5 bases). This CDR3 region has 13 residues. The V end was cut by 6 bases, the J end by 4 bases, with 11 bases between. CDR1 WNHNN and CDR2 SYGVQD come from the germline V gene (reference sequence). This CDR3 is CASRREPADTQYF. CDR3 DNA sequence: TGCGCCAGCAGGAGGGAGCCAGCAGATACGCAGTATTTT.

Worth noting for this clone: A junction end diverges from the germline sequence, so it may reflect a read error. The chain links TRBV6-1 to TRBJ2-2; D is perhaps TRBD2 (5 bases). The CDR3 sequence is 14 residues long. Per the germline V gene, CDR1 is MNHNS and CDR2 is SASEGT. The chain's CDR3 is CASSEAANTGELFF. CDR3 nucleotides: TGTGCCAGCAGCGAAGCGGCTAACACCGGGGAGCTGTTTTTT.

This sequence joins TRBV5-4 and TRBJ2-2; weak D call: TRBD2 (5 bases). The CDR3 runs 13 residues. Germline V gives CDR1 SGHNT, CDR2 YYREEE (reference sequence). V gave up 6 bases and J gave up 6 bases, with 12 bases separating them. As DNA, the CDR3 is TGTGCCAGCACCTCGGCCGGGGCCGGGGAGCTGTTTTTT. Translation: CASTSAGAGELFF.

This clone came up once. The chain employs TRBV18 and TRBJ2-3, with a tentative D call TRBD1 (5 bases). The ends were cut back, 5 bases at V and 2 bases at J, with 14 bases in the middle. Germline lookup yields CDR1 KGHSH and CDR2 LQKENI. CDR3 length: 15 residues. The CDR3 sequence: CASSAYRTLTDTQYF. In DNA form, the CDR3 reads TGTGCCAGCTCAGCATACCGGACACTCACAGATACGCAGTATTTT.

This sequence joins TRBV14 and TRBJ2-1, with 8 bases aligning to TRBD2. The CDR3 has 16 amino acids. V shed 4 bases and J 6 bases; nucleotides not matched to a gene: 11. CDR1 and CDR2 (germline): SGHDN, FVKESK. The CDR3 DNA reads TGTGCCAGCAGCCCTTATGGAACTAGCGGTGCCAATGAGCAGTTCTTC. Its translation is CASSPYGTSGANEQFF.

In its sample, this clone was seen once. The chain links TRBV10-2 to TRBJ1-3, with 10 bases fitting TRBD1. The junction had 6 bases not matched to a gene; V was cut back by 3 bases and J by 7 bases. The CDR3 totals 15 residues. CDR1 is WSHSY and CDR2 is SAAADI in the germline V gene. The CDR3 here is CASSELGQGTNTIYF. The CDR3 bases are TGCGCCAGCAGTGAATTGGGACAGGGGACCAACACCATATATTTT.

The rearrangement joins TRBV10-2 to TRBJ2-3, with 9 positions matching TRBD1. Trimming cost V 7 bases and J 4 bases; bases outside gene matches: 9. CDR3 length: 15 residues. Germline values: CDR1 WSHSY, CDR2 SAAADI. Here the CDR3 reads CASTSGTGNADTQYF. The CDR3 coding sequence is TGCGCCAGCACCTCAGGGACAGGGAACGCAGATACGCAGTATTTT.

The chain couples TRBV3-1 (or the pseudogene TRBV3-2) to TRBJ1-1; 9 positions agree with TRBD1. The V and J ends lost 6 bases and 4 bases, in that order; junction bases with no gene match: 6. This CDR3 is built from 14 residues. The V gene's germline CDR1 is LGHDT and CDR2 YNNKEL (reference sequence). The CDR3 region has the DNA TGTGCCAGCAGTGCAACAGGGGGCGGCACTGAAGCTTTCTTT. Protein: CASSATGGGTEAFF.

V gene TRBV2 combines with J gene TRBJ1-2; D remains unclear. Trimming cost V 8 bases and J 3 bases, with 19 bases left between them. From germline, CDR1 is SNHLY and CDR2 FYNNEI. This CDR3 is built from 15 residues. The CDR3 sequence is CASELYERAHYGYTF. CDR3 nucleotide sequence: TGTGCCAGCGAGCTATATGAGAGGGCGCACTATGGCTACACCTTC.

This clone was observed once. The sample carries other DNA sequences with the same CDR3. J is TRBJ2-6 and V is TRBV28, with D possibly being TRBD1 (6 bases). CDR3 length: 15 residues. Trimming took 5 bases from V and 1 from J, leaving 9 bases between them. Germline values: CDR1 MDHEN, CDR2 SYDVKM. CDR3 sequence reads: CASSLGQSGANVLTF. Here the CDR3 DNA reads TGTGCCAGCAGTCTCGGACAGTCTGGGGCCAACGTCCTGACTTTC.

The rearrangement uses TRBV11-1 and TRBJ2-4, with 10 bases matching TRBD1. Losses at the gene ends were 5 bases for V and 13 bases for J; bases not matched to a gene: 8. CDR3 length: 13 amino acids. CDR1 is SGHAT and CDR2 is FQDESV in the germline V gene (reference sequence). The CDR3 bases are TGTGCCAGCAGCACTGGGACAGGGGACTCCCAGTACTTC. Its translation: CASSTGTGDSQYF.

For the CDR3, the DNA is TGTGCCAGTAAGGAGGTGGTGGGGGAGCTGTTTTTT. Encoded protein: CASKEVVGELFF. This sequence joins TRBV19 and TRBJ2-2; TRBD2 is a possible D gene (5 bases). The CDR3 is 12 amino acids. V lost 7 bases and J lost 8, with 11 bases in between. CDR1 is LNHDA and CDR2 is SQIVND in the germline V gene (reference sequence).

The V gene is TRBV28, the J gene TRBJ2-2, with D possibly being TRBD2 (5 bases). Germline-derived CDR1 and CDR2 are MDHEN and SYDVKM. CDR3 length equals 15 residues. Trimming pared 7 bases from V and 1 base from J, leaving 13 bases between. In nucleotides, the CDR3 is TGTGCCAGCACTCCTGGAGGCCAGAACACCGGGGAGCTGTTTTTT. The encoded protein is CASTPGGQNTGELFF.

This rearrangement joins TRBV7-3 to TRBJ2-3; 11 bases map to TRBD2. The length of the CDR3 is 15 residues. V lost 5 bases, J lost 7 bases, and 8 bases stayed unmatched. CDR1 is SGHTA and CDR2 is FQGTGA in the germline V gene. The CDR3 nucleotides read TGTGCCAGCAGCCAGGCGACTAGCGGGATACATACGCAGTATTTT. This codes for CASSQATSGIHTQYF.